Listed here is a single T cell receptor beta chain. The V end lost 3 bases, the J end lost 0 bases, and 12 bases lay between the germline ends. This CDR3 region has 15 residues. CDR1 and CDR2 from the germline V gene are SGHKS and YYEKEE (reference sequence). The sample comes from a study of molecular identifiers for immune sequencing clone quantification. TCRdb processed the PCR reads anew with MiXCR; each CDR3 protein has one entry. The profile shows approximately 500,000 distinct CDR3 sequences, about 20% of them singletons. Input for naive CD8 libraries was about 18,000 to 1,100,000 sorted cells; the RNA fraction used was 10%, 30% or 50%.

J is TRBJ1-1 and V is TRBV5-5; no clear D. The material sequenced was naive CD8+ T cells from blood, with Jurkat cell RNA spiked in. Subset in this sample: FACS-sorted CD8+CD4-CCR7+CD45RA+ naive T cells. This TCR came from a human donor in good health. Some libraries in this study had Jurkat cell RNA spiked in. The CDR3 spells CASSSYTSMNTEAFF. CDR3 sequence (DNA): TGTGCCAGCAGCTCTTACACCTCTATGAACACTGAAGCTTTCTTT.